The 2 T cell receptor beta chains below come from one sample, sequenced in a study of glioma-infiltrating T cells. TCR alpha and beta CDR3 regions were amplified from RNA using iRepertoire nested multiplex PCR. A single record per CDR3 protein comes from TCRdb applying MiXCR to the multiplex PCR reads. Counted here are 100,000 to 150,000 distinct CDR3 sequences, around 25% occurring once; the ten biggest clones make up 27%. Material: glioma tissue, nonneoplastic brain tissue, or PBMCs (not recorded which). The receptors come from a human donor with low-grade glioma or glioblastoma, undergoing nonglioma brain surgery, or in good health (not recorded which).

This chain links TRBV24-1 with TRBJ1-2; D call uncertain. Trimming shortened V by 9 bases and J by 2 bases, and 12 bases separated the two germline ends. Germline lookup yields CDR1 KGHDR and CDR2 SFDVKD. The CDR3 is 13 residues long. CDR3 in amino acids: CATADALNYGYTF. CDR3 DNA: TGTGCCACCGCGGATGCGCTCAACTATGGCTACACCTTC.

This chain connects TRBV6-1 to TRBJ2-1; D tentatively fits TRBD1 or TRBD2 (5 bases each). V gave up 5 bases and J gave up 7 bases, with 15 bases separating them. Germline-derived CDR1 and CDR2 are MNHNS and SASEGT. The CDR3 loop spans 14 amino acids. The CDR3 DNA is TGTGCCAGCAGTTCCCGGGACCCCAAGAATGAGCAGTTCTTC. This gives the protein CASSSRDPKNEQFF.